Following are 30 T cell receptor beta chains from one sample sequenced in a study of beta chain features in type 1 diabetes. The whole isolated RNA underwent reverse transcription, so sequencing captured expressed TCRB transcripts. The repertoire was sequenced with immunoSEQ multiplex PCR; TCRdb's copy has only in-frame clones and lacks some. The data show about 340,000 clones, roughly 8% seen once. The specimen sequenced was central memory CD4+ T cells from blood. The receptor set was obtained from a woman younger than 35 in good health.

The rearrangement links TRBV10-3 to TRBJ2-6; 7 bases agree with TRBD2. The CDR3 spans 15 residues. V dropped 8 bases and J dropped 0; count of bases not matched to a gene: 4. Germline lookup yields CDR1 ENHRY and CDR2 SYGVKD. This CDR3 is CAIGRENSGANVLTF. CDR3 bases: TGTGCCATCGGGAGGGAAAACTCTGGGGCCAACGTCCTGACTTTC.

The chain carries TRBV5-1 and TRBJ2-6; 7 bases fit TRBD2. CDR3 length: 15 amino acids. Trimming removed 8 bases from V and 0 bases from J; junction bases left unmatched: 5. CDR1 is SGHRS, CDR2 YFSETQ, per germline. The CDR3 nucleotides are TGCGCCAGTGGGAGGGGCATCTCTGGGGCCAACGTCCTGACTTTC. This encodes CASGRGISGANVLTF.

V and J are TRBV4-1 and TRBJ2-5; 10 bases are shared with TRBD1. The DNA end favors TRBJ2-7, so the J call may be wrong. The CDR3 has 15 residues. CDR1 is MGHRA, CDR2 YSYEKL, per germline. CDR3 in DNA: TGCGCCAGCAGCCAAGAAGGGACAGGGGCTGGCGAGCAGTACTTC. Translated, it gives CASSQEGTGAGEQYF.

The sample holds a few counts of this clone. This chain connects TRBV7-2 to TRBJ2-2; D not certain. The germline V and J ends were trimmed by 7 bases and 7 bases, with 19 bases remaining between them. Germline CDR1 and CDR2: SGHTA and FQGNSA. This CDR3 has 15 amino acids. The DNA of the CDR3 is TGTGCCAGCAACCACGGCGGTGGGGTGGTCGGGGAGCTGTTTTTT. Its protein is CASNHGGGVVGELFF.

This rearrangement joins TRBV7-2 to TRBJ2-7; no definite D call. Germline V gene lookup returns CDR1 SGHTA and CDR2 FQGNSA. V lost 1 base to trimming and J lost 2 bases, with 6 bases between them. The CDR3 contains 13 residues. The CDR3 loop is CASSLEGPYEQYF. Written as DNA, the CDR3 is TGTGCCAGCAGCTTAGAGGGTCCCTACGAGCAGTACTTC.

The J gene is TRBJ2-7, the V gene TRBV2; D is unclear. The germline gives CDR1 SNHLY, CDR2 FYNNEI. This CDR3 has 12 amino acids. V was trimmed by 7 bases and J by 5 bases, leaving 12 bases between them. The CDR3 reads CASNGDLNEQYF. CDR3 sequence (DNA): TGTGCCAGCAATGGGGATTTAAACGAGCAGTACTTC.

This chain joins TRBV16 and TRBJ2-7; 10 bases line up with TRBD2. CDR1 is KGHSY, CDR2 FQNENV, per germline. With V trimmed by 4 bases and J by 0 bases, 0 bases remained unmatched. CDR3 length equals 14 residues. The chain's CDR3 is CASSPSGSSYEQYF. For the CDR3, the DNA is TGTGCCAGCAGCCCTAGCGGGAGCTCCTACGAGCAGTACTTC.

This clone was picked up a small number of times. The V gene is TRBV6-5, the J gene TRBJ1-2; D is possibly TRBD1 (6 bases). Trimming pared 7 bases from V and 1 base from J, leaving 10 bases between. The CDR3 runs to 13 residues. CDR1 is MNHEY and CDR2 is SVGAGI in the germline V gene. CDR3 amino acids: CASNGGGNYGYTF. In nucleotides, the CDR3 is TGTGCCAGCAATGGAGGGGGTAACTATGGCTACACCTTC.

This clone turned up a few times. V is TRBV2 and J is TRBJ2-1; TRBD2 is a possible D gene (6 bases). The germline gives CDR1 SNHLY, CDR2 FYNNEI. The CDR3 is made up of 14 amino acids. The V gene lost 6 bases and the J gene lost 4 bases, with 13 bases spanning the gap. For the CDR3, the DNA is TGTGCCAGCAGGTTTGCGGGACTTTACAATGAGCAGTTCTTC. Translated: CASRFAGLYNEQFF.

Points on this clone: The identical CDR3 is also encoded by other nucleotide sequences in the sample. The chain is built from TRBV9 and TRBJ2-1; 11 bases are a match to TRBD2. Germline trimming cut 3 bases from V and 4 bases from J; bases unmatched to any gene: 6. CDR3 length equals 16 residues. Germline V gives CDR1 SGDLS, CDR2 YYNGEE. The CDR3 reads CASSATGTSGYNEQFF. The DNA of the CDR3 is TGTGCCAGCAGCGCAACCGGGACTAGCGGATACAATGAGCAGTTCTTC.

The gene calls are TRBV9 and TRBJ2-3, with D hard to call. Germline V gene data show CDR1 as SGDLS and CDR2 as YYNGEE. The CDR3 is 13 amino acids. V was pared by 7 bases and J by 3 bases, with 12 bases between. CDR3 bases: TGTGCCAGCGGACCCGGGCGTACAGATACGCAGTATTTT. Translation: CASGPGRTDTQYF.

The chain employs TRBV27 and TRBJ2-1, with 7 bases identical to TRBD2. Germline CDR1 MNHEY, CDR2 SMNVEV (reference sequence). V lost 5 bases, J lost 8 bases, and 12 bases stayed unmatched. The CDR3 sequence is 15 residues long. CDR3: CASSLRAGAGYEQFF. CDR3 coding DNA: TGTGCCAGCAGTCTGAGGGCGGGAGCAGGGTATGAGCAGTTCTTC.

The sample holds many counts of this clone. V gene TRBV23-1 combines with J gene TRBJ1-1; no firm D call. TRBV23-1 is annotated as an ORF whose role is uncertain. This CDR3 contains 16 residues. Trimming removed 3 bases at V and 1 base at J, with 15 bases between. CDR3 in amino acids: CASSHCRGLPNTEAFF. In nucleotides, the CDR3 is TGCGCCAGCAGTCACTGCCGAGGACTCCCGAACACTGAAGCTTTCTTT.

This sequence joins TRBV28 and TRBJ2-7, with 7 bases matching TRBD2. Trimming took 3 bases from V and 5 from J; bases not matched to a gene: 16. The CDR3 length is 17 residues. Germline lookup yields CDR1 MDHEN and CDR2 SYDVKM. The CDR3 nucleotides read TGTGCCAGCAGTTTTTTCCAGGGACCGCGGGAGAGGAACGAGCAGTACTTC. Protein sequence: CASSFFQGPRERNEQYF. The variable domain in full, completed from reference TRBV28 and TRBJ2-7, reads DVKVTQSSRYLVKRTGEKVFLECVQDMDHENMFWYRQDPGLGLRLIYFSYDVKMKEKGDIPEGYSVSREKKERFSLILESASTNQTSMYLCASSFFQGPRERNEQYFGPGTRLTVT.

This clone was seen a few times. The V and J genes are TRBV27 and TRBJ2-2; 8 positions agree with TRBD1. The CDR3 is 16 residues long. With 4 bases clipped from V and 4 bases from J, the junction kept 8 bases outside the gene matches. Looked up from germline, CDR1 is MNHEY and CDR2 is SMNVEV (reference sequence). The CDR3 DNA reads as TGTGCCAGCAGTTCCTGGACAGGGCGGGGCACCGGGGAGCTGTTTTTT. It specifies CASSSWTGRGTGELFF.

The table lists this clone with many counts. The chain links TRBV18 to TRBJ2-1; a possible D gene is TRBD2 (6 bases). Germline CDR1 KGHSH, CDR2 LQKENI. Trimming cost V 6 bases and J 6 bases, with 15 bases left between them. This CDR3 is built from 14 residues. This CDR3 reads CASSSGPWGNEQFF. The CDR3, as DNA: TGTGCCAGCTCCAGCGGGCCCTGGGGCAATGAGCAGTTCTTC.

V is TRBV6-6 and J is TRBJ2-5, with a tentative D call TRBD2 (6 bases). The CDR3 extends over 12 amino acids. Trimming took 5 bases from V and 5 from J, leaving 9 bases between them. Germline-derived CDR1 and CDR2 are MNHNY and SVGAGI (reference sequence). This CDR3 reads CASSHGGETQYF. The DNA of the CDR3 is TGTGCCAGCAGTCATGGAGGGGAGACCCAGTACTTC.

The table lists this clone with a count of one. The chain uses TRBV7-9 and TRBJ1-2, with D possibly being TRBD1 (5 bases). Trimming pared 4 bases from V and 8 bases from J, leaving 11 bases between. Looked up from germline, CDR1 is SEHNR and CDR2 is FQNEAQ (reference sequence). The CDR3 sequence is 12 residues long. CDR3 DNA sequence: TGTGCCAGCAGCTCCCAGGCAGGGGGCTACACCTTC. This translates into CASSSQAGGYTF.

This clone was seen many times. The chain employs TRBV14 and TRBJ2-5, with 10 nucleotides matching TRBD1. Germline V gives CDR1 SGHDN, CDR2 FVKESK. The CDR3 totals 16 residues. V dropped 2 bases and J dropped 2; count of bases not matched to a gene: 5. The CDR3 region is CASSQLPGQGQETQYF. In nucleotides, the CDR3 is TGTGCCAGCAGCCAACTCCCGGGACAGGGGCAAGAGACCCAGTACTTC.

This clone was seen only a few times. The chain recombines TRBV7-2 with TRBJ1-5; perhaps TRBD1 as D (5 bases). Germline values: CDR1 SGHTA, CDR2 FQGNSA. The CDR3 covers 14 residues. Trimming stripped 4 bases from V and 7 bases from J, with 14 bases between. The CDR3, as DNA: TGTGCCAGCAGCTCGGGACCGGGGAGGCAGCCCCAGCATTTT. It encodes CASSSGPGRQPQHF.

This clone came up a few times. This rearrangement joins TRBV5-1 to TRBJ2-1; D is uncertain. Germline V lookup: CDR1 SGHRS, CDR2 YFSETQ. V was pared by 0 bases and J by 6 bases, with 10 bases between. The CDR3 has 14 amino acids. The CDR3 loop is CASSLDGRLNEQFF. The CDR3 DNA reads TGCGCCAGCAGCTTGGACGGGCGTCTCAATGAGCAGTTCTTC. Complete variable domain (other parts from reference TRBV5-1 and TRBJ2-1): KAGVTQTPRYLIKTRGQQVTLSCSPISGHRSVSWYQQTPGQGLQFLFEYFSETQRNKGNFPGRFSGRQFSNSRSEMNVSTLELGDSALYLCASSLDGRLNEQFFGPGTRLTVL.

The rearrangement links TRBV28 to TRBJ2-7; TRBD1 agrees at 9 bases. The J segment lost 7 bases and the V segment lost 6 bases, leaving 13 bases of the junction unmatched. This CDR3 region has 15 residues. Germline assignment: CDR1 MDHEN and CDR2 SYDVKM. CDR3 protein: CASSSGTGQLWEQYF. The DNA of the CDR3 is TGTGCCAGCAGCTCCGGGACAGGGCAGCTGTGGGAGCAGTACTTC. The whole variable domain, filled in from reference TRBV28 and TRBJ2-7, reads DVKVTQSSRYLVKRTGEKVFLECVQDMDHENMFWYRQDPGLGLRLIYFSYDVKMKEKGDIPEGYSVSREKKERFSLILESASTNQTSMYLCASSSGTGQLWEQYFGPGTRLTVT.

The CDR3 spells CASSQAGSGTDTQYF. DNA of the CDR3: TGCGCCAGCAGCCAAGCCGGTAGCGGGACAGATACGCAGTATTTT. The V and J genes are TRBV4-1 and TRBJ2-3, with TRBD2 matching 7 bases. The V segment lost 1 base and the J segment 3 bases; nucleotides outside the gene matches: 4. Germline lookup yields CDR1 MGHRA and CDR2 YSYEKL. The CDR3 is 15 amino acids.

Concerning this clone: This specimen includes other DNA sequences encoding the same CDR3. The chain carries TRBV4-3 and TRBJ2-7, with TRBD2 matching 13 bases. The V gene end was trimmed by 4 bases and the J gene end by 3 bases; junction bases not matched to a gene: 0. This CDR3 has 14 residues. The V gene's germline CDR1 is LGHNA and CDR2 YSLEER. CDR3 region: CASSRTSGSYEQYF. The CDR3 DNA reads as TGCGCCAGCAGCCGGACTAGCGGGAGCTACGAGCAGTACTTC.

The chain has TRBV4-1 and TRBJ2-3; no clear D gene. The CDR3 is made up of 16 amino acids. V was clipped by 4 bases and J by 1 base, with 15 bases between them. Germline loops: CDR1 MGHRA, CDR2 YSYEKL. DNA of the CDR3: TGCGCCAGCAGCCCTACGGCCTTAGCACGCACAGATACGCAGTATTTT. This codes for CASSPTALARTDTQYF.

This clone was counted between two and nine times. The chain employs TRBV7-9 and TRBJ2-7; the D is unclear. V gave up 3 bases and J gave up 6 bases, with 6 bases separating them. This CDR3 comprises 11 residues. Per the germline V gene, CDR1 is SEHNR and CDR2 is FQNEAQ (reference sequence). The chain's CDR3 is CASSLRLEQYF. The CDR3 DNA reads as TGTGCCAGCAGCTTGAGACTCGAGCAGTACTTC.

In this sample, this clone turned up many times. The rearrangement uses TRBV28 and TRBJ2-7; 7 bases line up with TRBD1. V dropped 6 bases and J dropped 12; count of bases not matched to a gene: 14. CDR1 and CDR2 (germline): MDHEN, SYDVKM. CDR3 length equals 13 residues. DNA of the CDR3: TGTGCCAGCAGGCCTACAGGGGAGCCCATGCCGTACTTC. It yields the protein CASRPTGEPMPYF.

This clone was seen many times. The CDR3 loop is CASSQDRGVTGELFF. In DNA, the CDR3 is TGTGCCAGCAGTCAGGACAGGGGCGTCACCGGGGAGCTGTTTTTT. This chain connects TRBV5-4 to TRBJ2-2; 9 bases line up with TRBD1. V trimming: 5 bases; J trimming: 4 bases; junction bases outside the gene matches: 6. The length of the CDR3 is 15 residues. CDR1 and CDR2 (germline): SGHNT, YYREEE (reference sequence).

J is TRBJ2-1 and V is TRBV18; D perhaps matches TRBD1 (7 bases). From germline, CDR1 is KGHSH and CDR2 LQKENI. The germline V and J ends were trimmed by 4 bases and 10 bases, with 17 bases remaining between them. The CDR3 spans 14 residues. The CDR3, as DNA: TGTGCCAGCTCACAAAGACAGGGACTGCAGGAGCAGTTCTTC. Protein: CASSQRQGLQEQFF.

The table lists this clone with a few counts. The chain has TRBV7-9 and TRBJ1-4; D ambiguous. Germline-derived CDR1 and CDR2 are SEHNR and FQNEAQ (reference sequence). This CDR3 contains 16 residues. The V and J ends lost 0 bases and 5 bases respectively, with 13 bases between them. The CDR3 nucleotides are TGTGCCAGCAGCTTAGCACTTCGGGTGGGGAATGAAAAACTGTTTTTT. As protein: CASSLALRVGNEKLFF.